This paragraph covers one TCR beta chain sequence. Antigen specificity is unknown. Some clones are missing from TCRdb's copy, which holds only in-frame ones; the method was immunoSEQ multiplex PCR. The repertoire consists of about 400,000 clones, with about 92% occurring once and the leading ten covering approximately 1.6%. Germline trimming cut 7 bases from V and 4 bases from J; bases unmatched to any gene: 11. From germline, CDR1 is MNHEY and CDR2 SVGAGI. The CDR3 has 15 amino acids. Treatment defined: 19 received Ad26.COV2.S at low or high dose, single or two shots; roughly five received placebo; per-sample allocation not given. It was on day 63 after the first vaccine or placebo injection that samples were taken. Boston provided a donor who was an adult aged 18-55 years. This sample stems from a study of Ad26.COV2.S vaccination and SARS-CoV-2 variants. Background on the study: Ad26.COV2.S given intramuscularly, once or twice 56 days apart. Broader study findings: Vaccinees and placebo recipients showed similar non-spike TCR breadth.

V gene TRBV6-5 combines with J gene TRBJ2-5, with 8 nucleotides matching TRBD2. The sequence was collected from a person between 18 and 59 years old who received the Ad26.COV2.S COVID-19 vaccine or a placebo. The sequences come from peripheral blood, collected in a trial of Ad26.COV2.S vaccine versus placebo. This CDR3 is CASTHSGVPGETQYF. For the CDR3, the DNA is TGTGCCAGCACCCATAGCGGGGTCCCCGGAGAGACCCAGTACTTC.